The 32 T cell receptor beta chains below were found in one sample sequenced in a study of T cells after yellow fever vaccination. TCRdb fed the 5' RACE reads into MiXCR, producing one record per CDR3 protein. The table shows about 180,000 distinct CDR3 sequences, with roughly 6.2% occurring only once. The sample in question was CD4+ T cells sorted from PBMCs, obtained on the day of the first yellow fever vaccination. These TCRs come from a man between 18 and 35 years old who received the YFV17D yellow fever vaccine.

Ten or more counts support this clonotype. This sequence joins TRBV7-6 and TRBJ2-2; D gene ambiguous. The germline V and J ends were trimmed by 3 bases and 7 bases, with 6 bases remaining between them. CDR3 length: 12 amino acids. CDR1 and CDR2 (germline): SGHVS, FNYEAQ. CDR3: CASSLAVGELFF. CDR3 nucleotide sequence: TGTGCCAGCAGCTTGGCAGTCGGGGAGCTGTTTTTT. Together with reference TRBV7-6 and TRBJ2-2, the CDR3 gives the full variable domain: GAGVSQSPRYKVTKRGQDVALRCDPISGHVSLYWYRQALGQGPEFLTYFNYEAQQDKSGLPNDRFSAERPEGSISTLTIQRTEQRDSAMYRCASSLAVGELFFGEGSRLTVL.

The V and J genes are TRBV9 and TRBJ2-7; 8 nucleotides line up with TRBD2. Germline V gene lookup returns CDR1 SGDLS and CDR2 YYNGEE. V lost 2 bases to trimming and J lost 2 bases; unmatched junction nucleotides: 9. The CDR3 length is 16 residues. For the CDR3, the DNA is TGTGCCAGCAGCGTTGGTCTATTCGGGAGGGCCTACGAGCAGTACTTC. Translation gives CASSVGLFGRAYEQYF.

The table lists this clonotype with a few counts. V gene TRBV4-2 combines with J gene TRBJ1-1; tentative D call: TRBD1 (5 bases). CDR1 is LGHNA and CDR2 is YNFKEQ in the germline V gene. V gave up 1 base and J gave up 5 bases, with 14 bases separating them. The CDR3 consists of 15 residues. The CDR3 loop reads CASSQGVGVETEAFF. For the CDR3, the DNA is TGTGCCAGCAGCCAAGGGGTGGGGGTCGAGACTGAAGCTTTCTTT.

The sample holds many counts of this clonotype. V usage is TRBV20-1 and J usage is TRBJ1-1; no definite D call. Trimming removed 5 bases from V and 4 bases from J, with 17 bases in between. Germline V gene data show CDR1 as DFQATT and CDR2 as SNEGSKA (reference sequence). The CDR3 covers 14 residues. The CDR3 here is CSAPERVSGTEAFF. The CDR3 DNA follows: TGCAGTGCTCCTGAAAGGGTAAGCGGCACTGAAGCTTTCTTT.

This clonotype was seen at least ten times. The J gene is TRBJ2-5, the V gene TRBV7-6; D is unresolved. This CDR3 has 14 residues. The germline CDR1 and CDR2 sequences are SGHVS and FNYEAQ. The V end was cut by 0 bases, the J end by 5 bases, with 10 bases between. CDR3 DNA: TGTGCCAGCAGCTTAGCGCAGAAATCGGAGACCCAGTACTTC. It yields the protein CASSLAQKSETQYF.

This sequence joins TRBV19 and TRBJ2-3, with TRBD1 identical over 7 bases. This CDR3 has 16 amino acids. V was clipped by 6 bases and J by 1 base; unmatched bases: 10. Germline V lookup: CDR1 LNHDA, CDR2 SQIVND (reference sequence). The DNA of the CDR3 is TGTGCCAGTAGCCCTGACAGGGTGAGTGGCACAGATACGCAGTATTTT. Translating it yields CASSPDRVSGTDTQYF.

Comment on this clonotype: The junction differs from germline at one of its ends, possibly a read error. The CDR3 sequence is CASSLGTGNNIYF. Written as DNA, the CDR3 is TGTGCCAGCAGCTTAGGTACAGGAAACAACATATATTTT. V gene TRBV7-2 combines with J gene TRBJ1-3; D perhaps matches TRBD1 (5 bases). Germline CDR1 reads SGHTA; CDR2 reads FQGNSA. This CDR3 region has 13 residues.

This clonotype showed up just a few times. The chain combines TRBV7-8 with TRBJ2-7; a possible D gene is TRBD1 (6 bases). Germline V gene lookup returns CDR1 SGHVS and CDR2 FQNEAQ. The CDR3 loop spans 13 amino acids. Trimming took 5 bases from V and 7 from J, leaving 15 bases between them. This CDR3 reads CASSRDTITEQYV. The CDR3 nucleotides are TGTGCCAGCAGCCGGGACACCATTACGGAGCAGTACGTC.

This clonotype was counted a few times. J is TRBJ2-5 and V is TRBV2; D perhaps matches TRBD2 (6 bases). Germline V gene sequence: CDR1 SNHLY, CDR2 FYNNEI. The CDR3 contains 13 residues. The germline V and J ends were trimmed by 5 bases and 5 bases, with 12 bases remaining between them. This CDR3 is CASSMEGGETQYF. The CDR3 nucleotides read TGTGCCAGCAGTATGGAGGGCGGGGAGACCCAGTACTTC.

This clonotype was seen more than once but under ten times. The genes are TRBV5-1 and TRBJ1-4, with D uncertain. CDR3 length equals 14 residues. Germline V gives CDR1 SGHRS, CDR2 YFSETQ. Trimming left V 6 bases short and J 0 bases short, with 9 bases between. CDR3 amino acids: CASKDGTTNEKLFF. The DNA for the CDR3 is TGCGCCAGCAAAGACGGCACAACTAATGAAAAACTGTTTTTT.

This chain uses TRBV7-9 with TRBJ1-1; 7 bases map to TRBD1. With V trimmed by 1 base and J by 6 bases, 11 bases remained unmatched. Germline-derived CDR1 and CDR2 are SEHNR and FQNEAQ (reference sequence). The CDR3 runs to 16 residues. Written as DNA, the CDR3 is TGTGCCAGCAGCTTAGTAGTCGGCAGGGGGGACTCTGAAGCTTTCTTT. This encodes CASSLVVGRGDSEAFF.

This clonotype was found many times. The V gene is TRBV7-8, the J gene TRBJ2-1; D not resolved. The V gene's germline CDR1 is SGHVS and CDR2 FQNEAQ. CDR3 size: 13 residues. V was cut by 4 bases and J by 6 bases, with 10 bases left in between. The DNA of the CDR3 is TGTGCCAGCAGCTCCATGAACAGCAATGAGCAGTTCTTC. It encodes CASSSMNSNEQFF.

This clonotype was seen repeatedly, ten times or more. The chain couples TRBV20-1 to TRBJ2-5, with 11 bases fitting TRBD1. In germline, CDR1 is DFQATT, CDR2 SNEGSKA (reference sequence). This CDR3 has 15 residues. J lost 4 bases, V lost 3 bases, and 7 bases had no gene match. CDR3 sequence reads: CSARPDRGLGETQYF. CDR3 DNA sequence: TGCAGTGCTAGGCCGGACAGGGGGCTAGGAGAGACCCAGTACTTC.

The chain joins TRBV18 to TRBJ2-1; the match to TRBD2 covers 10 bases. The CDR3 extends over 16 amino acids. Germline assignment: CDR1 KGHSH and CDR2 LQKENI. V was clipped by 2 bases and J by 7 bases; unmatched bases: 8. The CDR3 bases are TGTGCCAGCTCACCATCCTTAGCGGGGGGTAAGAATGAGCAGTTCTTC. This codes for CASSPSLAGGKNEQFF.

This clonotype was counted only a few times. A much larger clonotype is one base distant, so this may be a read error. This sequence joins TRBV5-1 and TRBJ1-1; TRBD1 matches at 7 bases. The CDR3 length is 13 residues. Trimming removed 0 bases from V and 10 bases from J; junction bases left unmatched: 6. Germline V gene data show CDR1 as SGHRS and CDR2 as YFSETQ. The chain's CDR3 is CASSLGDSGSAFF. CDR3 in DNA: TGCGCCAGCAGCTTGGGGGACAGTGGGTCAGCTTTCTTT.

This clonotype showed up many times. The chain recombines TRBV7-8 with TRBJ2-1; D perhaps matches TRBD2 (5 bases). Germline V gene data show CDR1 as SGHVS and CDR2 as FQNEAQ. Trimming took 1 base from V and 4 from J, leaving 8 bases between them. This CDR3 contains 14 residues. CDR3 nucleotide sequence: TGTGCCAGCAGCTTAGTTCGGGATTACAATGAGCAGTTCTTC. Translating it yields CASSLVRDYNEQFF.

This clonotype has a count of ten or more. This chain connects TRBV6-5 to TRBJ2-4; maybe TRBD1 (5 bases). The length of the CDR3 is 18 residues. Germline assignment: CDR1 MNHEY and CDR2 SVGAGI. V was shortened by 2 bases and J by 0 bases, with 17 bases between the two germline ends. Here the CDR3 DNA reads TGTGCCAGCAGTTACCAACGACAGAACTTTATAGCCAAAAACATTCAGTACTTC. Translating it yields CASSYQRQNFIAKNIQYF.

This clonotype has more than one count but fewer than ten. The V gene is TRBV4-2, the J gene TRBJ1-6; D is perhaps TRBD1 (5 bases). Trimming removed 0 bases from V and 8 bases from J, with 14 bases in between. The germline gives CDR1 LGHNA, CDR2 YNFKEQ. The length of the CDR3 is 16 residues. The CDR3 DNA reads TGTGCCAGCAGCCAAGATCGGGGCCGGAGTGATTCACCCCTCCACTTT. Encoded protein: CASSQDRGRSDSPLHF.

The chain couples TRBV18 to TRBJ1-2, with TRBD1 matching over 12 bases. CDR1 is KGHSH, CDR2 LQKENI, per germline. This CDR3 spans 15 amino acids. With V trimmed by 3 bases and J by 5 bases, 4 bases remained unmatched. The chain's CDR3 is CASSPPGQGAYGYTF. As DNA, the CDR3 is TGTGCCAGCTCACCGCCGGGACAGGGGGCGTATGGCTACACCTTC.

This clonotype appeared many times. V and J are TRBV5-1 and TRBJ2-1; 11 bases fit TRBD2. The CDR3 spans 17 residues. Germline loops: CDR1 SGHRS, CDR2 YFSETQ. V lost 4 bases to trimming and J lost 1 base; unmatched junction nucleotides: 7. The CDR3 coding sequence is TGCGCCAGCAGCCCCACCTTAGCGGGGGGGTCCTACAATGAGCAGTTCTTC. Translation: CASSPTLAGGSYNEQFF.

A word on this clonotype: It may be a read error: a sequence one base away is much more abundant. The chain links TRBV12-3 or TRBV12-4 to TRBJ1-4, with D possibly matching TRBD1 (5 bases). The CDR3 covers 14 residues. The V and J ends lost 6 bases and 10 bases respectively, with 18 bases between them. CDR3 amino acids: CASRDRLGGVKLFF. In nucleotides, the CDR3 is TGTGCCAGCAGAGACAGACTCGGTGGGGTAAAACTGTTTTTT.

The genes are TRBV20-1 and TRBJ1-1; 7 nucleotides line up with TRBD1. This CDR3 contains 14 residues. Germline V gives CDR1 DFQATT, CDR2 SNEGSKA (reference sequence). With V trimmed by 0 bases and J by 4 bases, 5 bases remained unmatched. CDR3 sequence reads: CSARDFDRATEAFF. In nucleotides, the CDR3 is TGCAGTGCTAGAGATTTCGACAGGGCCACTGAAGCTTTCTTT.

This chain uses TRBV7-2 with TRBJ2-1; 15 bases are a match to TRBD2. J lost 15 bases, V lost 5 bases, and 5 bases had no gene match. This CDR3 has 13 residues. CDR1 is SGHTA and CDR2 is FQGNSA in the germline V gene. The CDR3 here is CASSPGLAGGPFF. DNA of the CDR3: TGTGCCAGCAGCCCAGGACTAGCGGGGGGGCCGTTCTTC.

This clonotype has a count of ten or more. The J gene is TRBJ1-2, the V gene TRBV5-1; 7 positions match TRBD1. Germline V gives CDR1 SGHRS, CDR2 YFSETQ. Losses at the gene ends were 4 bases for V and 4 bases for J; bases not matched to a gene: 7. The length of the CDR3 is 14 residues. CDR3 sequence: CASSGTGTVYGYTF. The CDR3 DNA follows: TGCGCCAGCAGCGGAACCGGGACAGTCTATGGCTACACCTTC.

This clonotype came up a few times. The chain has TRBV5-6 and TRBJ1-2; 9 nucleotides agree with TRBD1. From germline, CDR1 is SGHDT and CDR2 YYEEEE. V dropped 5 bases and J dropped 4; count of bases not matched to a gene: 6. CDR3 length: 14 amino acids. CDR3 in amino acids: CASSPTGGTYGYTF. The CDR3 DNA reads as TGTGCCAGCAGTCCAACAGGGGGCACCTATGGCTACACCTTC. The full variable domain, rest sourced from reference TRBV5-6 and TRBJ1-2, is DAGVTQSPTHLIKTRGQQVTLRCSPKSGHDTVSWYQQALGQGPQFIFQYYEEEERQRGNFPDRFSGHQFPNYSSELNVNALLLGDSALYLCASSPTGGTYGYTFGSGTRLTVV.

The sample holds many counts of this clonotype. The rearrangement uses TRBV7-2 and TRBJ2-7; 8 bases line up with TRBD2. The CDR3 length is 14 residues. Germline-derived CDR1 and CDR2 are SGHTA and FQGNSA. Unmatched junction bases numbered 7, after V lost 6 bases and J lost 3 bases. As DNA, the CDR3 is TGTGCCAGCAGTCGGGGAAGCGGGAGCTACGAGCAGTACGTC. Translated: CASSRGSGSYEQYV.

As for this clonotype: With a much larger clone just one base away, this may be a read error. The chain combines TRBV5-1 with TRBJ2-4; D is uncertain. Trimming removed 7 bases at V and 0 bases at J, with 26 bases between. The germline V gene has CDR1 SGHRS and CDR2 YFSETQ. This CDR3 region has 19 residues. CDR3 loop: CASRWAALPVELAKNIQYF. Written as DNA, the CDR3 is TGCGCCAGCCGCTGGGCGGCTCTACCCGTAGAGTTAGCCAAAAACATTCAGTACTTC.

This clonotype was counted ten times or more. The chain employs TRBV3-1 and TRBJ2-2; possible D gene TRBD1, 5 bases. The germline gives CDR1 LGHDT, CDR2 YNNKEL (reference sequence). The CDR3 loop spans 14 amino acids. Trimming left V 0 bases short and J 4 bases short, with 6 bases between. The DNA for the CDR3 is TGTGCCAGCAGCCAAGATACAGGCACCGGGGAGCTGTTTTTT. Translated: CASSQDTGTGELFF.

Here the CDR3 DNA reads TGTGCCAGCAGCCCAATACAGGGTTTCGACGAGCAGTACTTC. This encodes CASSPIQGFDEQYF. The genes are TRBV11-2 and TRBJ2-7; possible D gene TRBD1, 6 bases. V was trimmed by 5 bases and J by 5 bases, leaving 16 bases between them. The germline V gene has CDR1 SGHAT and CDR2 FQNNGV. CDR3 length: 14 amino acids.

This clonotype has ten or more counts. The chain joins TRBV2 to TRBJ2-2; 10 nucleotides match TRBD1. V lost 5 bases to trimming and J lost 6 bases; unmatched junction nucleotides: 6. CDR1 is SNHLY and CDR2 is FYNNEI in the germline V gene. CDR3 size: 15 residues. The CDR3 DNA reads as TGTGCCAGCAGTTCTGACAGGGGGCGACCCGGGGAGCTGTTTTTT. Amino acids: CASSSDRGRPGELFF. Looking up the rest from reference TRBV2 and TRBJ2-2 gives the full variable domain: EPEVTQTPSHQVTQMGQEVILRCVPISNHLYFYWYRQILGQKVEFLVSFYNNEISEKSEIFDDQFSVERPDGSNFTLKIRSTKLEDSAMYFCASSSDRGRPGELFFGEGSRLTVL.

The table lists this clonotype with many counts. The chain uses TRBV5-1 and TRBJ2-5; 9 bases match TRBD2. The CDR3 is 17 residues long. V trimming: 5 bases; J trimming: 4 bases; junction bases outside the gene matches: 15. CDR1 and CDR2 (germline): SGHRS, YFSETQ. This CDR3 reads CASRPGLRGGGGETQYF. CDR3 DNA sequence: TGCGCCAGCAGACCAGGTTTGCGGGGGGGCGGAGGAGAGACCCAGTACTTC.

This sequence joins TRBV7-2 and TRBJ1-5; maybe TRBD1 (5 bases). The CDR3 runs 15 residues. Trimming took 1 base from V and 11 from J, leaving 18 bases between them. Germline values: CDR1 SGHTA, CDR2 FQGNSA. CDR3 nucleotide sequence: TGTGCCAGCAGCTTAGTTCTGGGCCAGGGCTGGTCCCAGCATTTT. This sequence encodes CASSLVLGQGWSQHF.